The 12 T cell receptor beta chains below all came from one sample that was sequenced in a study of CD8 T cells in Susac syndrome. RNA was extracted with the RNeasy kit, and a quantity of roughly 0.5 to 1 ug was reverse transcribed using random hexamers. TCRdb redid the calling of the immunoSEQ multiplex PCR reads with MiXCR, one entry per CDR3 protein. In the table there are fewer than 200,000 distinct CDR3 sequences, about 93% of which are singletons. The sample was CD4+ T cells from PBMCs. Source of these receptors: a human donor in good health.

This clonotype was recorded only once. This rearrangement joins TRBV5-6 to TRBJ1-6; TRBD1 matches 10 bases. Germline assignment: CDR1 SGHDT and CDR2 YYEEEE. The CDR3 contains 16 residues. The V gene end was trimmed by 2 bases and the J gene end by 6 bases; junction bases not matched to a gene: 5. The CDR3 sequence is CASSFGQGVFNSPLHF. CDR3 coding DNA: TGTGCCAGCAGCTTCGGACAGGGGGTTTTTAATTCACCCCTCCACTTT.

The J gene is TRBJ1-1, the V gene TRBV7-3; 8 positions agree with TRBD1. This CDR3 spans 14 amino acids. Germline V gene sequence: CDR1 SGHTA, CDR2 FQGTGA. Losses at the gene ends were 5 bases for V and 4 bases for J; bases not matched to a gene: 6. CDR3 protein: CASSQGAWATEAFF. The CDR3 DNA reads TGTGCCAGCAGCCAGGGGGCATGGGCCACTGAAGCTTTCTTT.

The chain has TRBV19 and TRBJ2-5, with D unclear. V dropped 4 bases and J dropped 5 bases, with 8 bases sitting between them. This CDR3 is 12 amino acids long. Germline CDR1 and CDR2: LNHDA and SQIVND (reference sequence). As DNA, the CDR3 is TGTGCCAGTAGTAACCTTCGGGAGACCCAGTACTTC. It encodes CASSNLRETQYF.

This rearrangement joins TRBV20-1 to TRBJ2-5, with D perhaps matching TRBD2 (5 bases). There are 13 residues in the CDR3. CDR1 is DFQATT and CDR2 is SNEGSKA in the germline V gene (reference sequence). With 5 bases removed from V and 5 bases from J, the gap between germline ends came to 15 bases. CDR3 coding DNA: TGCAGTGCTTCAGGACTCCTGGGGGAGACCCAGTACTTC. This translates into CSASGLLGETQYF.

The chain couples TRBV29-1 to TRBJ1-6, with TRBD1 matching 8 bases. The germline V gene has CDR1 SQVTM and CDR2 ANQGSEA. V was pared by 6 bases and J by 6 bases, with 4 bases of the junction left unmatched. The CDR3 loop spans 13 amino acids. This CDR3 reads CSVATGANSPLHF. DNA of the CDR3: TGCAGCGTGGCGACAGGGGCTAATTCACCCCTCCACTTT.

V usage is TRBV29-1 and J usage is TRBJ2-5; maybe TRBD1 (6 bases). The CDR3 length is 13 residues. CDR1 and CDR2 (germline): SQVTM, ANQGSEA. The CDR3 nucleotides read TGCAGTGGGGACACAACCCCCCAAGAGACCCAGTACTTC. As protein: CSGDTTPQETQYF.

J is TRBJ2-7 and V is TRBV7-9, with 9 bases lining up with TRBD1. V shed 5 bases, J shed 1 base, and the junction held 6 bases outside the gene matches. The CDR3 has 15 residues. Germline values: CDR1 SEHNR, CDR2 FQNEAQ (reference sequence). CDR3 protein: CASSPGQGISYEQYF. CDR3 nucleotide sequence: TGTGCCAGCAGCCCAGGACAGGGGATATCCTACGAGCAGTACTTC.

The V call is TRBV2, the J call TRBJ2-5; 10 bases map to TRBD2. V shed 2 bases, J shed 6 bases, and the junction held 3 bases outside the gene matches. CDR3 length: 14 amino acids. Germline CDR1 reads SNHLY; CDR2 reads FYNNEI. CDR3 loop: CASSENSGGKTQYF. In DNA form, the CDR3 reads TGTGCCAGCAGTGAAAATAGCGGGGGGAAGACCCAGTACTTC.

V and J are TRBV3-1 and TRBJ2-1, with D possibly matching TRBD1 (5 bases). Trimming left V 0 bases short and J 8 bases short, with 17 bases between. The CDR3 length is 16 residues. Germline V gives CDR1 LGHDT, CDR2 YNNKEL (reference sequence). The CDR3 nucleotides read TGTGCCAGCAGCCAAGATTTCCAGGGTCAGCAGGATGAGCAGTTCTTC. It encodes CASSQDFQGQQDEQFF.

The chain employs TRBV24-1 and TRBJ2-1; 16 bases line up with TRBD2. Per germline, CDR1 KGHDR and CDR2 SFDVKD. The CDR3 extends over 15 amino acids. Germline trimming cut 7 bases from V and 12 bases from J; bases unmatched to any gene: 8. CDR3 residues: CATRPGTSGGAGQFF. The CDR3 DNA reads as TGTGCCACCAGGCCGGGGACTAGCGGGGGGGCCGGGCAGTTCTTC.

This clonotype was found once. The chain carries TRBV28 and TRBJ2-7, with 8 bases identical to TRBD1. The CDR3 has 13 residues. Unmatched junction bases numbered 3, after V lost 8 bases and J lost 0 bases. Germline V CDR1 and CDR2: MDHEN, SYDVKM. The CDR3 nucleotides read TGTGCCAGCGGAACAGGGGGCTCCTACGAGCAGTACTTC. Translated: CASGTGGSYEQYF.

DNA of the CDR3: TGTGCCAGCAGTCCCTTCGGCAGGCGCAACACCGGGGAGCTGTTTTTT. This translates into CASSPFGRRNTGELFF. The chain joins TRBV12-3 or TRBV12-4 to TRBJ2-2, with D uncertain. CDR3 length: 16 amino acids. V was pared by 5 bases and J by 2 bases, with 15 bases between.